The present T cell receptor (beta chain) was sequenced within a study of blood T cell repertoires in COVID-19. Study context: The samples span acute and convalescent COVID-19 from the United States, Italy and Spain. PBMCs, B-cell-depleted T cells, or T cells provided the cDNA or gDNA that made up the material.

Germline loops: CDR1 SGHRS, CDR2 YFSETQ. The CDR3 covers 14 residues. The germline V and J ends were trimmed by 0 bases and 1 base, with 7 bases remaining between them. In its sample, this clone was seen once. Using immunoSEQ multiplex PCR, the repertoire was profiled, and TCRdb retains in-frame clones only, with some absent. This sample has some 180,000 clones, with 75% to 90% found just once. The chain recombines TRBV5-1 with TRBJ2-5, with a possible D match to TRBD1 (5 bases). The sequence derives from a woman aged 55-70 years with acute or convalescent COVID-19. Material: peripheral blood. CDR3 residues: CASSLGTSQETQYF. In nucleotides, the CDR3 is TGCGCCAGCAGCTTGGGGACATCCCAAGAGACCCAGTACTTC. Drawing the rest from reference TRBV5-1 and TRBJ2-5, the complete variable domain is KAGVTQTPRYLIKTRGQQVTLSCSPISGHRSVSWYQQTPGQGLQFLFEYFSETQRNKGNFPGRFSGRQFSNSRSEMNVSTLELGDSALYLCASSLGTSQETQYFGPGTRLLVL.